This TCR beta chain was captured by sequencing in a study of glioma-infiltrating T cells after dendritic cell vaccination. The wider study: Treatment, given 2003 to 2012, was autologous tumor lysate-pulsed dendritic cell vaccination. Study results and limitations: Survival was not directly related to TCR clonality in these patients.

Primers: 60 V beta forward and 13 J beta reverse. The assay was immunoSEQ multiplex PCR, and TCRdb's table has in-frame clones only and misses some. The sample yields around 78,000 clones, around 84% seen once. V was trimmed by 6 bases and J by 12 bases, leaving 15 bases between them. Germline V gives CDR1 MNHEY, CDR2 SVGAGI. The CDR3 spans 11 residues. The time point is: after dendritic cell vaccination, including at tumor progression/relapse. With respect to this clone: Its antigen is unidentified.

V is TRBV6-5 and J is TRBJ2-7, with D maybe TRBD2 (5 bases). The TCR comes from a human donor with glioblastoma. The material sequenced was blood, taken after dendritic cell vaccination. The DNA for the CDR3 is TGTGCCAGCAGCCAAGGACTCATGCGGTACTTC. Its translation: CASSQGLMRYF.